This T cell receptor beta chain derives from a study of OX40 agonist ivuxolimab in advanced cancers. General study findings and limits: Among T cells, CD8+ cells averaged more expanded clones than CD4+ cells.

Trimming pared 4 bases from V and 6 bases from J, leaving 20 bases between. The CDR3 length is 16 residues. CDR1 SGHRS and CDR2 YFSETQ come from the germline V gene. Samples of blood were obtained at baseline, on cycle 4 day 1, and on cycle 7 day 1. Profiling relied on immunoSEQ multiplex PCR, and the TCRdb table lists in-frame clones only, not all of them. The table lists over 50,000 clones, around 89% of them singletons. This clone is medium-sized by share. Its antigen remains unidentified. The receptor comes from an adult with an advanced solid tumor such as melanoma, head and neck, liver or kidney cancer. The V and J genes are TRBV5-1 and TRBJ2-1; D possibly corresponds to TRBD1 (6 bases). Source: CD4+ or CD8+ T cells sorted from blood, taken in a trial of the OX40 agonist ivuxolimab. The CDR3 sequence is CASSASTGTGVNEQFF. The CDR3 DNA reads as TGCGCCAGCAGCGCATCCACAGGGACCGGGGTCAATGAGCAGTTCTTC. Supplemented by reference TRBV5-1 and TRBJ2-1, the full variable domain reads KAGVTQTPRYLIKTRGQQVTLSCSPISGHRSVSWYQQTPGQGLQFLFEYFSETQRNKGNFPGRFSGRQFSNSRSEMNVSTLELGDSALYLCASSASTGTGVNEQFFGPGTRLTVL.